Listed here is a single T cell receptor (beta chain). Its cognate antigen is unknown. The CDR3 has 14 amino acids. The junction had 8 bases not matched to a gene; V was cut back by 3 bases and J by 7 bases. The sample's time point: healthy volunteer bleed at 6 weeks. Total RNA extraction was carried out from unfractionated whole blood. The entry originates in a study of human T cells and chemical hapten exposure. Study conclusions and caveats: TCRs exceeding 1 in 1000 frequency stayed unchanged with DPC sensitization.

Library preparation tagged each individual cDNA molecule with a unique molecular identifier. TCRdb reprocessed the RACE reads with MiXCR, giving one entry per CDR3 protein. The data show about 65,000 distinct CDR3 sequences, around 6.5% seen once. V and J are TRBV12-3 or TRBV12-4 and TRBJ2-7, with 8 positions matching TRBD2. This receptor was taken from a female donor in good health. Some clones in this sample may be carry-over from other donors' samples. Material: whole blood. The CDR3, as DNA: TGTGCCAGCAGTTTTAACGGGAGGGCCGTAGAGCAGTACTTC. It codes for CASSFNGRAVEQYF.